The 27 T cell receptor beta chains below come from one sample, sequenced in a study of T cell responses to AZD1222 COVID-19 vaccine. Method: immunoSEQ multiplex PCR; TCRdb's copy keeps in-frame clones and lacks some. The table lists some 98,000 clones, about 88% of them singletons. Sequenced material: peripheral blood, taken on day 0 of AZD1222 vaccination. Receptor source: an adult in good health.

V is TRBV10-3 and J is TRBJ2-3, with TRBD2 matching 14 bases. This CDR3 has 18 residues. Germline-derived CDR1 and CDR2 are ENHRY and SYGVKD. The trim removed 6 bases at V and 4 bases at J, leaving 12 bases unmatched. The CDR3 DNA is TGTGCCATCAGACGACTAGCGGGGGGGCCCGGTCCCGCAGATACGCAGTATTTT. Its translation is CAIRRLAGGPGPADTQYF.

The chain is built from TRBV29-1 and TRBJ2-5, with 7 bases lining up with TRBD1. CDR1 is SQVTM and CDR2 is ANQGSEA in the germline V gene. The CDR3 has 13 amino acids. J lost 2 bases, V lost 3 bases, and 3 bases had no gene match. In DNA, the CDR3 is TGCAGCGTTGACCGGGACAGTCAAGAGACCCAGTACTTC. Encoded protein: CSVDRDSQETQYF. Drawing the rest from reference TRBV29-1 and TRBJ2-5, the complete variable domain is SAVISQKPSRDICQRGTSLTIQCQVDSQVTMMFWYRQQPGQSLTLIATANQGSEATYESGFVIDKFPISRPNLTFSTLTVSNMSPEDSSIYLCSVDRDSQETQYFGPGTRLLVL.

The chain recombines TRBV2 with TRBJ1-1, with D possibly being TRBD1 (5 bases). V was clipped by 4 bases and J by 1 base, with 13 bases between them. The V gene's germline CDR1 is SNHLY and CDR2 FYNNEI. The CDR3 length is 15 residues. CDR3: CASSGIRGGNTEAFF. The DNA for the CDR3 is TGTGCCAGCAGTGGAATAAGGGGCGGGAACACTGAAGCTTTCTTT.

V usage is TRBV19 and J usage is TRBJ1-1; tentative D call: TRBD1 (5 bases). Trimming shortened V by 5 bases and J by 4 bases, and 14 bases separated the two germline ends. The V gene's germline CDR1 is LNHDA and CDR2 SQIVND (reference sequence). The CDR3 sequence is 14 residues long. The CDR3 nucleotides are TGTGCCAGTAGTGCAGCATGGAGGGGCACTGAAGCTTTCTTT. Translated: CASSAAWRGTEAFF. Combining the CDR3 with reference TRBV19 and TRBJ1-1 gives the whole variable domain DGGITQSPKYLFRKEGQNVTLSCEQNLNHDAMYWYRQDPGQGLRLIYYSQIVNDFQKGDIAEGYSVSREKKESFPLTVTSAQKNPTAFYLCASSAAWRGTEAFFGQGTRLTVV.

V and J are TRBV7-6 and TRBJ1-2; TRBD1 matches at 8 bases. This CDR3 is 17 amino acids long. V lost 5 bases and J lost 0; bases outside the gene matches: 11. The germline gives CDR1 SGHVS, CDR2 FNYEAQ. The CDR3 loop is CASSARDRPGANYGYTF. CDR3 DNA sequence: TGTGCCAGCAGCGCGAGGGACAGGCCTGGGGCTAACTATGGCTACACCTTC.

The chain links TRBV19 to TRBJ2-2; 8 positions agree with TRBD1. The V gene's germline CDR1 is LNHDA and CDR2 SQIVND (reference sequence). After removal of 0 bases from V and 6 bases from J, the junction contained 0 bases not matched to a gene. This CDR3 spans 14 amino acids. The CDR3 DNA sequence: TGTGCCAGTAGTATAGAGACAGGGGCCGGGGAGCTGTTTTTT. This sequence encodes CASSIETGAGELFF.

J is TRBJ2-7 and V is TRBV5-6; D might be TRBD2 (5 bases). The CDR3 runs 13 residues. Trimming stripped 0 bases from V and 5 bases from J, with 9 bases between. Germline CDR1 and CDR2: SGHDT and YYEEEE. Written as DNA, the CDR3 is TGTGCCAGCAGCTTGGGGAGGCGGAACGAGCAGTACTTC. This gives the protein CASSLGRRNEQYF.

Only a few counts were recorded for this clone. J is TRBJ2-7 and V is TRBV11-3; D uncertain. This CDR3 is built from 14 residues. Germline V gene sequence: CDR1 SGHNT, CDR2 YENEEA. V was shortened by 5 bases and J by 1 base, with 12 bases between the two germline ends. CDR3 sequence (DNA): TGTGCCAGCAGCCCATCGGGTGGATCCTACGAGCAGTACTTC. Protein product: CASSPSGGSYEQYF.

This sequence joins TRBV10-2 and TRBJ1-3; the D is unclear. CDR1 WSHSY and CDR2 SAAADI come from the germline V gene. The CDR3 covers 14 residues. V lost 5 bases and J lost 0, with 8 bases in between. The CDR3 DNA follows: TGCGCCAGCAGTACCTGGGGCTCTGGAAACACCATATATTTT. This translates into CASSTWGSGNTIYF.

CDR3 sequence (DNA): TGCGCCAGCAGCTTGGACTGGGGGACTAACTATGGCTACACCTTC. Translation gives CASSLDWGTNYGYTF. V gene TRBV5-1 combines with J gene TRBJ1-2; D may be TRBD1 (5 bases). The germline V gene has CDR1 SGHRS and CDR2 YFSETQ. CDR3 length: 15 amino acids. V lost 0 bases and J lost 0, with 9 bases in between.

The chain uses TRBV12-3 or TRBV12-4 and TRBJ1-2; D perhaps matches TRBD1 (5 bases). The CDR3 consists of 13 residues. Trimming pared 5 bases from V and 4 bases from J, leaving 11 bases between. The DNA of the CDR3 is TGTGCCAGCAGTAATCCAGGGTCCTATGGCTACACCTTC. Protein product: CASSNPGSYGYTF.

V is TRBV9 and J is TRBJ2-7; a weak D match, TRBD2 (5 bases). Trimming removed 3 bases at V and 4 bases at J, with 11 bases between. The CDR3 is 13 residues long. Germline-derived CDR1 and CDR2 are SGDLS and YYNGEE. Here the CDR3 reads CASSEKWEYEQYF. The CDR3 DNA reads as TGTGCCAGCAGCGAGAAGTGGGAGTACGAGCAGTACTTC.

This clone was found once. This chain connects TRBV7-6 to TRBJ2-7; TRBD2 matches at 7 bases. Losses at the gene ends were 5 bases for V and 5 bases for J; bases not matched to a gene: 6. This CDR3 has 13 amino acids. Looked up from germline, CDR1 is SGHVS and CDR2 is FNYEAQ. The CDR3 reads CASSPGLVHEQYF. CDR3 nucleotide sequence: TGTGCCAGCAGCCCCGGACTAGTCCACGAGCAGTACTTC.

This rearrangement joins TRBV9 to TRBJ1-1; D not certain. Germline assignment: CDR1 SGDLS and CDR2 YYNGEE. This CDR3 spans 14 amino acids. V lost 3 bases, J lost 0 bases, and 9 bases lay in between. CDR3 nucleotide sequence: TGTGCCAGCAGCGCACAAGGATTGAACACTGAAGCTTTCTTT. It yields the protein CASSAQGLNTEAFF.

The V gene is TRBV11-2, the J gene TRBJ2-3, with 12 bases aligning to TRBD2. CDR1 and CDR2 (germline): SGHAT, FQNNGV. The ends lost 1 base at V and 2 bases at J; junction bases unmatched: 4. The CDR3 runs to 17 residues. CDR3 amino acids: CASSLGASGGATDTQYF. In DNA, the CDR3 is TGTGCCAGCAGCTTAGGCGCTAGCGGGGGGGCCACAGATACGCAGTATTTT.

The chain uses TRBV6-6 and TRBJ2-5; D not certain. Trimming took off 6 bases at V and 2 bases at J, with 16 bases between the two ends. The CDR3 spans 15 residues. The V gene's germline CDR1 is MNHNY and CDR2 SVGAGI (reference sequence). In DNA form, the CDR3 reads TGTGCCAGCAGCGACCTCAACCGCGCACAAGAGACCCAGTACTTC. Translation: CASSDLNRAQETQYF.

CDR3 DNA: TGTGCCATCAGTCGGGACAGGGGATTGACAGATACGCAGTATTTT. Its protein product is CAISRDRGLTDTQYF. V usage is TRBV10-3 and J usage is TRBJ2-3, with TRBD1 identical over 10 bases. Unmatched junction bases numbered 5, after V lost 5 bases and J lost 3 bases. CDR1 is ENHRY, CDR2 SYGVKD, per germline. The CDR3 extends over 15 amino acids.

J is TRBJ1-5 and V is TRBV12-3 or TRBV12-4; no reliable D call. The CDR3 contains 12 residues. Trimming cost V 3 bases and J 9 bases, with 9 bases left between them. This CDR3 is CASSFSRLPQHF. The CDR3 nucleotides are TGTGCCAGCAGTTTTTCGCGGCTGCCCCAGCATTTT.

The CDR3: CASSPPSLNRSPLHF. The CDR3 nucleotides are TGTGCCAGCAGCCCACCAAGTCTGAATAGGTCACCCCTCCACTTT. The chain joins TRBV3-1 (or the pseudogene TRBV3-2) to TRBJ1-6; no clear D gene. Trimming left V 4 bases short and J 10 bases short, with 17 bases between. Germline CDR1 reads LGHDT; CDR2 reads YNNKEL (reference sequence). The CDR3 length is 15 residues.

J is TRBJ2-1 and V is TRBV12-3 or TRBV12-4; D remains unclear. V shed 3 bases and J shed 5 bases, with 8 bases lying between them. CDR3 size: 13 residues. In DNA form, the CDR3 reads TGTGCCAGCAGTTTTCTTCAGGACAATGAGCAGTTCTTC. It yields the protein CASSFLQDNEQFF.

The chain is built from TRBV9 and TRBJ1-3, with D perhaps TRBD1 (6 bases). From germline, CDR1 is SGDLS and CDR2 YYNGEE. The ends were cut back, 0 bases at V and 0 bases at J, with 16 bases in the middle. The CDR3 is 18 residues long. CDR3 residues: CASSVEGGTRLSGNTIYF. CDR3 sequence (DNA): TGTGCCAGCAGCGTAGAAGGGGGGACCCGACTCTCTGGAAACACCATATATTTT.

The chain couples TRBV19 to TRBJ1-5, with D possibly being TRBD1 (5 bases). Trimming removed 8 bases at V and 7 bases at J, with 15 bases between. Germline CDR1 LNHDA, CDR2 SQIVND (reference sequence). The CDR3 extends over 13 amino acids. Here the CDR3 DNA reads TGTGCCAGTCTCCAGGGCCTGGGCCAGCCCCAGCATTTT. This sequence encodes CASLQGLGQPQHF.

The chain employs TRBV4-2 and TRBJ1-5; D ambiguous. The CDR3 extends over 15 amino acids. With 0 bases removed from V and 0 bases from J, the gap between germline ends came to 6 bases. The germline V gene has CDR1 LGHNA and CDR2 YNFKEQ. DNA for the CDR3: TGTGCCAGCAGCCAAGATGGGTCTAGCAATCAGCCCCAGCATTTT. It codes for CASSQDGSSNQPQHF.

This rearrangement joins TRBV6-5 to TRBJ2-2; 8 bases are a match to TRBD2. This CDR3 spans 15 amino acids. CDR1 is MNHEY, CDR2 SVGAGI, per germline. With V trimmed by 7 bases and J by 6 bases, 10 bases remained unmatched. The CDR3 region is CASIFSAGGPGELFF. CDR3 coding DNA: TGTGCCAGCATCTTTAGTGCGGGGGGCCCCGGGGAGCTGTTTTTT.

The chain is built from TRBV6-2 or TRBV6-3 and TRBJ2-5; TRBD2 matches 11 bases. Trimming at V came to 4 bases and at J to 5 bases, leaving 3 bases not matched to a gene. From germline, CDR1 is MNHEY and CDR2 SVGEGT. CDR3 length equals 14 residues. Here the CDR3 DNA reads TGTGCCAGCAGTTTTAGCGGGGGGGGTGAGACCCAGTACTTC. This sequence encodes CASSFSGGGETQYF.

This clone was detected only a few times. This rearrangement joins TRBV5-1 to TRBJ2-5, with 7 bases lining up with TRBD1. V dropped 3 bases and J dropped 4; count of bases not matched to a gene: 6. CDR1 and CDR2 from the germline V gene are SGHRS and YFSETQ. This CDR3 has 14 amino acids. CDR3 sequence (DNA): TGCGCCAGCAGCTCAACAGGGGCAGGAGAGACCCAGTACTTC. It is translated as CASSSTGAGETQYF.

This clone came up once. The rearrangement joins TRBV6-5 to TRBJ1-1, with a tentative D call TRBD1 (6 bases). CDR1 and CDR2 from the germline V gene are MNHEY and SVGAGI. The CDR3 contains 14 residues. V was cut by 6 bases and J by 4 bases, with 15 bases left in between. CDR3 DNA: TGTGCCAGCAGACCCGGGACATGGACCACTGAAGCTTTCTTT. It yields the protein CASRPGTWTTEAFF.